This T cell receptor (beta chain) was observed in a study of T cells after yellow fever vaccination. Study-wide background: For low cell numbers, libraries were made with SMART-Seq v4 Ultra Low Input. Findings of the study overall: Clonotypes appearing in both CD4 and CD8 compartments existed, and their share was small.

Per the germline V gene, CDR1 is SGHRS and CDR2 is YFSETQ. Trimming removed 0 bases from V and 12 bases from J, with 18 bases in between. The CDR3 has 15 amino acids. TCRdb passed the 5' RACE reads through MiXCR, listing each CDR3 protein once. The sample includes some 300,000 distinct CDR3 sequences, around 10% of them seen just once. Note on this clonotype: Its antigen is unknown.

This clonotype was obtained from a young man who received the YFV17D yellow fever vaccine. The sequenced sample was CD4+ T cells sorted from PBMCs, obtained 45 days after the yellow fever booster vaccination. The chain employs TRBV5-1 and TRBJ1-4, with D unresolved. As DNA, the CDR3 is TGCGCCAGCAGCTTGGGCTCCGCGGCACCTGAGGAACTGTTTTTT. Translating it yields CASSLGSAAPEELFF.